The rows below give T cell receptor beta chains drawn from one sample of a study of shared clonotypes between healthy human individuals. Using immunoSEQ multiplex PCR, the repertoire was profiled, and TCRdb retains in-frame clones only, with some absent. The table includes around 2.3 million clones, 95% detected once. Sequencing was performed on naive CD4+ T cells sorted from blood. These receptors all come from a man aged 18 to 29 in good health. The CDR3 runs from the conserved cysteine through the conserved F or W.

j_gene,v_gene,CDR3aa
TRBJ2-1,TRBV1,CTSSPRKRRGGLNEQFF
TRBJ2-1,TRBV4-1,CASSQPGLAEWGYNEQFF
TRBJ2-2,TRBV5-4,CASSLVSSSTGELFF
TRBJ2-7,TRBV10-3,CAITKGTGSYEQYF
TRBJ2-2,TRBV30,CAWSGYRAGELFF
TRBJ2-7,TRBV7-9,CASSLGVGFDEQYF
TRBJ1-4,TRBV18,CASSPDTGAQNEKLFF
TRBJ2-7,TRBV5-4,CASSLAIRGYEQYF
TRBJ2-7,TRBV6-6,CASSSPGQGAYEQYF
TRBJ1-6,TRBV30,CAWSEQGGSSPLHF
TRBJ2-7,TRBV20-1,CSGYTSNEQYF
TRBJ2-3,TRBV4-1,CASSQPPGGAADTQYF
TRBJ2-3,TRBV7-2,CASSRTSGTDTQYF
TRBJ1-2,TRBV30,CAWSSPRRSMGYTF
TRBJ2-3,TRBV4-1,CASSQDPGGTDTQYF
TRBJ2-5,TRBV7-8,CASSLVQWTHGKTQYF
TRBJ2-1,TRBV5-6,CASSWGLAPEQFF
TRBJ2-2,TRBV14,CASSQEQATGNTGELFF